Presented here are 26 T cell receptor beta chains from one specimen sequenced in a study of cytomegalovirus exposure and HLA in healthy donors. The study ran its PCR with 60 Vbeta and 13 Jbeta primers. Generated by immunoSEQ multiplex PCR, the TCRdb table keeps only in-frame clones and is missing some. The data hold about 160,000 clones, with almost 80% observed a single time. Sequencing was performed on PBMCs. All receptors come from a male donor in good health and CMV-seronegative.

The chain employs TRBV27 and TRBJ2-2; D perhaps matches TRBD2 (5 bases). CDR1 and CDR2 from the germline V gene are MNHEY and SMNVEV (reference sequence). This CDR3 comprises 19 residues. With 4 bases removed from V and 5 bases from J, the gap between germline ends came to 26 bases. This CDR3 is CASSSGASRYLRGTGELFF. The CDR3 region has the DNA TGTGCCAGCAGTTCAGGCGCTAGTCGATATCTACGAGGGACCGGGGAGCTGTTTTTT.

The J gene is TRBJ2-7, the V gene TRBV5-1; a weak D match, TRBD1 (5 bases). Germline loops: CDR1 SGHRS, CDR2 YFSETQ. The CDR3 is made up of 13 amino acids. V lost 2 bases and J lost 9, with 15 bases in between. The CDR3, as DNA: TGCGCCAGCAGCTTTTACAGGTTATTCGGGCAGTACTTC. Translated: CASSFYRLFGQYF.

The chain carries TRBV27 and TRBJ2-7, with a tentative D call TRBD1 (7 bases). The V end was cut by 6 bases, the J end by 2 bases, with 11 bases between. From germline, CDR1 is MNHEY and CDR2 SMNVEV (reference sequence). The CDR3 spans 13 residues. The CDR3 DNA sequence: TGTGCCAGCAGGCGGGACAGAGCCTACGAGCAGTACTTC. This encodes CASRRDRAYEQYF.

This clone was detected a few times. The CDR3 DNA is TGTGCCAGCAGCTTACAGGGTAATGAAAAACTGTTTTTT. Its translation is CASSLQGNEKLFF. This chain links TRBV7-9 with TRBJ1-4, with D possibly being TRBD1 (5 bases). Germline V gene data show CDR1 as SEHNR and CDR2 as FQNEAQ (reference sequence). Trimming shortened V by 2 bases and J by 4 bases, and 5 bases separated the two germline ends. CDR3 size: 13 residues.

The chain uses TRBV27 and TRBJ1-6; D possibly corresponds to TRBD1 (6 bases). CDR3 length: 13 amino acids. CDR1 and CDR2 from the germline V gene are MNHEY and SMNVEV (reference sequence). V was clipped by 8 bases and J by 7 bases, with 12 bases between them. The DNA of the CDR3 is TGTGCCAGCCGCAGGGGACGGAATTCACCCCTCCACTTT. Translated, it gives CASRRGRNSPLHF.

This clone turned up a few times. The rearrangement joins TRBV7-8 to TRBJ2-7; TRBD2 matches at 9 bases. The CDR3 extends over 15 amino acids. Germline V lookup: CDR1 SGHVS, CDR2 FQNEAQ. V lost 3 bases, J lost 3 bases, and 6 bases stayed unmatched. CDR3 DNA: TGTGCCAGCAGCTTCGCTGGGACTAGCAGCTACGAGCAGTACTTC. It specifies CASSFAGTSSYEQYF.

This clone was found a few times. For the CDR3, the DNA is TGTGCCAGCAGCTTGAATAACGCGCTCAATCAGCCCCAGCATTTT. Residues: CASSLNNALNQPQHF. This chain joins TRBV5-5 and TRBJ1-5; D remains unclear. The CDR3 is 15 residues long. Germline CDR1 SGHKS, CDR2 YYEKEE (reference sequence). V was pared by 1 base and J by 3 bases, with 11 bases between.

The chain has TRBV7-6 and TRBJ2-2; D not resolved. The CDR3 spans 15 residues. V was pared by 1 base and J by 3 bases, with 9 bases between. Per germline, CDR1 SGHVS and CDR2 FNYEAQ. CDR3 sequence (DNA): TGTGCCAGCAGCTTAGGTTCCTATTACACCGGGGAGCTGTTTTTT. This gives the protein CASSLGSYYTGELFF.

The V and J genes are TRBV19 and TRBJ2-5; 7 nucleotides align to TRBD1. The CDR3 contains 13 residues. Trimming cost V 7 bases and J 3 bases; bases outside gene matches: 5. Germline values: CDR1 LNHDA, CDR2 SQIVND (reference sequence). Here the CDR3 DNA reads TGTGCCAGTAACAGGGGTTTGGAAGAGACCCAGTACTTC. As protein: CASNRGLEETQYF.

This clone was recorded once. The chain uses TRBV5-1 and TRBJ1-1, with D unclear. V lost 8 bases, J lost 4 bases, and 15 bases lay in between. The CDR3 extends over 13 amino acids. Germline V gives CDR1 SGHRS, CDR2 YFSETQ. The CDR3, as DNA: TGCGCCAGTGGAGAGGTAGGAATCACTGAAGCTTTCTTT. The encoded protein is CASGEVGITEAFF. The entire variable domain, with the rest obtained from reference TRBV5-1 and TRBJ1-1, is as follows: KAGVTQTPRYLIKTRGQQVTLSCSPISGHRSVSWYQQTPGQGLQFLFEYFSETQRNKGNFPGRFSGRQFSNSRSEMNVSTLELGDSALYLCASGEVGITEAFFGQGTRLTVV.

Remarks on this clone: Other DNA sequences from this sample encode an identical CDR3 as well. The J gene is TRBJ2-3, the V gene TRBV9; D uncertain. The CDR3 runs 14 residues. Germline V gene data show CDR1 as SGDLS and CDR2 as YYNGEE. Trimming cost V 0 bases and J 1 base, with 6 bases left between them. As DNA, the CDR3 is TGTGCCAGCAGCGTAGAGGCGGGCACAGATACGCAGTATTTT. Its translation: CASSVEAGTDTQYF.

V and J are TRBV6-5 and TRBJ2-7; 7 nucleotides line up with TRBD1. This CDR3 contains 13 residues. J gave up 3 bases and V 6 bases, and 5 bases lay outside the gene matches. The germline V gene has CDR1 MNHEY and CDR2 SVGAGI. In nucleotides, the CDR3 is TGTGCCAGCAGGGGGCAGGGGGACTACGAGCAGTACTTC. It is translated as CASRGQGDYEQYF.

The chain joins TRBV2 to TRBJ1-6, with D unresolved. Germline CDR1 is SNHLY and CDR2 is FYNNEI. Trimming removed 8 bases from V and 5 bases from J, with 16 bases in between. The CDR3 loop spans 15 amino acids. Here the CDR3 reads CASRNSFANNSPLHF. The CDR3 nucleotides are TGTGCCAGCCGAAACAGTTTTGCTAATAATTCACCCCTCCACTTT.

The rearrangement uses TRBV6-1 and TRBJ1-2; the match to TRBD1 covers 8 bases. J lost 7 bases, V lost 4 bases, and 8 bases had no gene match. The CDR3 has 14 amino acids. Germline assignment: CDR1 MNHNS and CDR2 SASEGT. The CDR3 region is CASSAQGALGGYTF. CDR3 DNA sequence: TGTGCCAGCAGTGCCCAGGGGGCACTCGGTGGCTACACCTTC.

The chain links TRBV11-3 to TRBJ2-2; TRBD1 aligns across 7 bases. The CDR3 length is 14 residues. V shed 5 bases and J 7 bases; nucleotides not matched to a gene: 7. Germline V gene lookup returns CDR1 SGHNT and CDR2 YENEEA. In DNA form, the CDR3 reads TGTGCCAGCAGCAGAGACAGGGCCGGCGGGGAGCTGTTTTTT. The encoded protein is CASSRDRAGGELFF.

This clone was detected a few times. This chain links TRBV9 with TRBJ2-5, with a possible D match to TRBD1 (6 bases). This CDR3 comprises 14 residues. Germline values: CDR1 SGDLS, CDR2 YYNGEE. Deletions cut 4 bases from V and 2 bases from J, with 12 bases between. Here the CDR3 reads CASSTGWAQETQYF. CDR3 nucleotides: TGTGCCAGCAGCACAGGGTGGGCACAAGAGACCCAGTACTTC. The full variable domain, completed using reference TRBV9 and TRBJ2-5, is DSGVTQTPKHLITATGQRVTLRCSPRSGDLSVYWYQQSLDQGLQFLIQYYNGEERAKGNILERFSAQQFPDLHSELNLSSLELGDSALYFCASSTGWAQETQYFGPGTRLLVL.

This chain connects TRBV28 to TRBJ2-3; 7 bases line up with TRBD1. J lost 5 bases, V lost 5 bases, and 10 bases had no gene match. CDR1 is MDHEN and CDR2 is SYDVKM in the germline V gene. The CDR3 has 15 residues. The CDR3 DNA is TGTGCCAGCAGTAATCCGGGACAGCAGGGAGATACGCAGTATTTT. Translation: CASSNPGQQGDTQYF.

This clone was found a few times. The chain couples TRBV6-5 to TRBJ1-5, with D perhaps TRBD1 (6 bases). V lost 8 bases and J lost 5, with 13 bases in between. From germline, CDR1 is MNHEY and CDR2 SVGAGI. The CDR3 is made up of 13 amino acids. The chain's CDR3 is CASAPNRDQPQHF. For the CDR3, the DNA is TGTGCCAGCGCCCCGAACAGGGATCAGCCCCAGCATTTT.

There are a few counts of this clone. V and J are TRBV28 and TRBJ2-7; weak D call: TRBD1 (5 bases). Trimming left V 6 bases short and J 5 bases short, with 17 bases between. Germline values: CDR1 MDHEN, CDR2 SYDVKM. The CDR3 consists of 14 residues. The CDR3 spells CASRSHFQGDEQYF. For the CDR3, the DNA is TGTGCCAGCAGGTCCCACTTTCAAGGGGACGAGCAGTACTTC.

This clone has just a few counts. The gene calls are TRBV25-1 and TRBJ2-1; TRBD2 might be the D (6 bases). This CDR3 has 15 residues. Germline CDR1 reads MGHDK; CDR2 reads SYGVNS. Trimming cost V 7 bases and J 7 bases, with 20 bases left between them. CDR3 region: CASTTSLLGKNEQFF. The CDR3 DNA sequence: TGTGCCAGCACCACTAGCTTGCTGGGCAAGAATGAGCAGTTCTTC.

The chain uses TRBV4-2 and TRBJ2-1, with D perhaps matching TRBD1 (5 bases). Germline loops: CDR1 LGHNA, CDR2 YNFKEQ. The CDR3 covers 16 residues. V was cut by 1 base and J by 0 bases, with 10 bases left in between. The CDR3 sequence: CASSQAQGISYNEQFF. The CDR3 DNA reads TGTGCCAGCAGCCAAGCGCAGGGAATCTCCTACAATGAGCAGTTCTTC.

The rearrangement joins TRBV5-4 to TRBJ2-3; D gene unclear. V dropped 5 bases and J dropped 2 bases, with 9 bases sitting between them. Germline V gene sequence: CDR1 SGHNT, CDR2 YYREEE (reference sequence). The CDR3 is 13 residues long. The CDR3 region is CASSNYNTDTQYF. In nucleotides, the CDR3 is TGTGCCAGCAGTAATTACAACACAGATACGCAGTATTTT.

This clone was detected only a few times. The chain has TRBV28 and TRBJ2-3, with D perhaps TRBD2 (5 bases). V was trimmed by 6 bases and J by 6 bases, leaving 10 bases between them. Germline CDR1 reads MDHEN; CDR2 reads SYDVKM. The CDR3 has 12 residues. This chain's CDR3 is CASRRAPDTQYF. CDR3 coding DNA: TGTGCCAGCAGGAGGGCCCCGGATACGCAGTATTTT.

The sample holds a few counts of this clone. The chain couples TRBV28 to TRBJ1-4; TRBD1 aligns across 7 bases. Germline V lookup: CDR1 MDHEN, CDR2 SYDVKM. V trimming: 5 bases; J trimming: 5 bases; junction bases outside the gene matches: 5. The CDR3 spans 14 residues. CDR3 coding DNA: TGTGCCAGCAGTACACAGGGGACGAATGAAAAACTGTTTTTT. Its protein product is CASSTQGTNEKLFF.

This chain uses TRBV18 with TRBJ2-5; TRBD1 matches at 7 bases. The J call is in doubt because the DNA end fits TRBJ2-7 better. Per germline, CDR1 KGHSH and CDR2 LQKENI. This CDR3 is built from 14 residues. The CDR3 DNA reads TGTGCCAGCTCACCACCGACAGGGTCCCACGAGCAGTACTTC. This sequence encodes CASSPPTGSHEQYF.

The chain combines TRBV19 with TRBJ2-5; 10 positions agree with TRBD2. The CDR3 is 14 amino acids. The J segment lost 5 bases and the V segment lost 4 bases, leaving 4 bases of the junction unmatched. Germline assignment: CDR1 LNHDA and CDR2 SQIVND (reference sequence). DNA for the CDR3: TGTGCCAGTAGTACTAGCGGGAGAGGGGAGACCCAGTACTTC. It yields the protein CASSTSGRGETQYF. Using reference TRBV19 and TRBJ2-5 for the parts outside the CDR3, the full variable domain is DGGITQSPKYLFRKEGQNVTLSCEQNLNHDAMYWYRQDPGQGLRLIYYSQIVNDFQKGDIAEGYSVSREKKESFPLTVTSAQKNPTAFYLCASSTSGRGETQYFGPGTRLLVL.